A single sample is the source of the 19 T cell receptor beta chains below, sequenced in a study of T cells in Graves' hyperthyroidism and ophthalmopathy. RNA transcripts gave rise to amplified TCR beta CDR3 regions. A set of HTBI primers served as the primers for a first-round RT-PCR of the TCR CDR3. Each CDR3 protein is one row after TCRdb ran MiXCR on the multiplex PCR reads. The sample has hundreds of thousands of distinct CDR3 sequences, over 15% seen once; the top ten hold 28%. The sample consisted of blood. The receptors shown here come from a woman younger than 30 with Graves' ophthalmopathy.

The V call is TRBV20-1, the J call TRBJ2-7, with 10 nucleotides matching TRBD1. Germline V gives CDR1 DFQATT, CDR2 SNEGSKA (reference sequence). This CDR3 comprises 13 residues. Trimming at V came to 6 bases and at J to 4 bases, leaving 6 bases not matched to a gene. The CDR3 DNA reads as TGCAGTGCGGGGGGACAGGGGTTATACGAGCAGTACTTC. It is translated as CSAGGQGLYEQYF.

This clonotype was seen at least ten times. The chain joins TRBV28 to TRBJ1-2, with D perhaps TRBD1 (5 bases). Looked up from germline, CDR1 is MDHEN and CDR2 is SYDVKM. The CDR3 runs 13 residues. V gave up 2 bases and J gave up 4 bases, with 8 bases separating them. The CDR3 reads CASSLPRGYGYTF. The CDR3 DNA follows: TGTGCCAGCAGTTTACCGAGGGGCTATGGCTACACCTTC.

Ten or more counts support this clonotype. This rearrangement joins TRBV5-1 to TRBJ1-2; D is unclear. V was shortened by 3 bases and J by 11 bases, with 20 bases between the two germline ends. CDR3 length: 14 residues. Germline V gene sequence: CDR1 SGHRS, CDR2 YFSETQ. In DNA, the CDR3 is TGCGCCAGCAGCTCTGACACGGGCGGAAGTCGATACACCTTC. This encodes CASSSDTGGSRYTF. Using reference TRBV5-1 and TRBJ1-2 for the parts outside the CDR3, the full variable domain is KAGVTQTPRYLIKTRGQQVTLSCSPISGHRSVSWYQQTPGQGLQFLFEYFSETQRNKGNFPGRFSGRQFSNSRSEMNVSTLELGDSALYLCASSSDTGGSRYTFGSGTRLTVV.

This clonotype occurred many times. The chain uses TRBV28 and TRBJ2-3; 8 nucleotides align to TRBD1. The junction had 6 bases not matched to a gene; V was cut back by 0 bases and J by 7 bases. CDR3 length: 15 amino acids. Germline assignment: CDR1 MDHEN and CDR2 SYDVKM. The CDR3 nucleotides are TGTGCCAGCAGTTTATGGGACAGGGCGAGGAATACGCAGTATTTT. It specifies CASSLWDRARNTQYF.

This clonotype was detected many times. The V call is TRBV2, the J call TRBJ2-1; D call uncertain. Germline assignment: CDR1 SNHLY and CDR2 FYNNEI. The V gene lost 4 bases and the J gene lost 2 bases, with 12 bases spanning the gap. The CDR3 runs to 15 residues. CDR3 loop: CASSAGQSTYNEQFF. The CDR3 nucleotides are TGTGCCAGCAGTGCGGGTCAGTCGACCTACAATGAGCAGTTCTTC.

The table lists this clonotype with many counts. The rearrangement links TRBV5-1 to TRBJ1-3, with D possibly matching TRBD1 (6 bases). Trimming took 4 bases from V and 4 from J, leaving 15 bases between them. Germline assignment: CDR1 SGHRS and CDR2 YFSETQ. The CDR3 runs to 15 residues. The CDR3 sequence is CASSREGGLGNTIYF. For the CDR3, the DNA is TGCGCCAGCAGCCGCGAGGGGGGGCTCGGAAACACCATATATTTT. Combining the CDR3 with reference TRBV5-1 and TRBJ1-3 gives the whole variable domain KAGVTQTPRYLIKTRGQQVTLSCSPISGHRSVSWYQQTPGQGLQFLFEYFSETQRNKGNFPGRFSGRQFSNSRSEMNVSTLELGDSALYLCASSREGGLGNTIYFGEGSWLTVV.

This clonotype came up many times. V gene TRBV9 combines with J gene TRBJ2-2; TRBD1 or TRBD2 may be the D gene (6 bases each). Germline lookup yields CDR1 SGDLS and CDR2 YYNGEE. The length of the CDR3 is 17 residues. V was clipped by 0 bases and J by 4 bases, with 16 bases between them. The CDR3, as DNA: TGTGCCAGCAGCGTAGCTATAGGGGGGTACGGCACCGGGGAGCTGTTTTTT. Its protein product is CASSVAIGGYGTGELFF.

This clonotype has ten or more counts. The V call is TRBV5-6, the J call TRBJ1-6; TRBD1 matches 10 bases. With V trimmed by 3 bases and J by 8 bases, 2 bases remained unmatched. The germline V gene has CDR1 SGHDT and CDR2 YYEEEE. The CDR3 runs to 14 residues. For the CDR3, the DNA is TGTGCCAGCAGCTGGGACAGGGGAGATTCACCCCTCCACTTT. Protein: CASSWDRGDSPLHF.

There are many counts of this clonotype. This chain links TRBV27 with TRBJ1-2, with D uncertain. The ends were cut back, 5 bases at V and 4 bases at J, with 11 bases in the middle. Germline CDR1 MNHEY, CDR2 SMNVEV (reference sequence). This CDR3 contains 13 residues. The CDR3 is CASSITAPYGYTF. CDR3 DNA sequence: TGTGCCAGCAGTATCACAGCGCCCTATGGCTACACCTTC.

This clonotype showed up many times. The chain couples TRBV7-9 to TRBJ2-1; no reliable D call. The CDR3 runs to 12 residues. Germline V lookup: CDR1 SEHNR, CDR2 FQNEAQ (reference sequence). Trimming stripped 5 bases from V and 7 bases from J, with 9 bases between. The CDR3 DNA follows: TGTGCCAGCAGCCTGATGATGAATGAGCAGTTCTTC. Protein product: CASSLMMNEQFF. Full variable domain (outside the CDR3, taken from reference TRBV7-9 and TRBJ2-1): DTGVSQNPRHKITKRGQNVTFRCDPISEHNRLYWYRQTLGQGPEFLTYFQNEAQLEKSRLLSDRFSAERPKGSFSTLEIQRTEQGDSAMYLCASSLMMNEQFFGPGTRLTVL.

This clonotype was picked up many times. This chain links TRBV20-1 with TRBJ1-4; weak D call: TRBD1 (5 bases). Trimming took 2 bases from V and 7 from J, leaving 11 bases between them. In germline, CDR1 is DFQATT, CDR2 SNEGSKA (reference sequence). The CDR3 is 13 amino acids. The CDR3 nucleotides are TGCAGTGCTAGATTCGGGGCTGTTGAAAAACTGTTTTTT. It yields the protein CSARFGAVEKLFF.

This clonotype was found many times. The genes are TRBV27 and TRBJ1-4; D not certain. V was pared by 1 base and J by 7 bases, with 16 bases between. The CDR3 is 16 residues long. Germline values: CDR1 MNHEY, CDR2 SMNVEV (reference sequence). The CDR3 region is CASSLLLRGVFEKLFF. The CDR3 DNA is TGTGCCAGCAGTTTATTGCTAAGAGGTGTATTTGAAAAACTGTTTTTT.

The J gene is TRBJ2-2, the V gene TRBV4-1; D is unresolved. This CDR3 has 15 residues. The V gene's germline CDR1 is MGHRA and CDR2 YSYEKL. Trimming took off 2 bases at V and 5 bases at J, with 12 bases between the two ends. This CDR3 reads CASSQFVSRTGELFF. The CDR3 bases are TGCGCCAGCAGCCAATTCGTAAGTCGGACCGGGGAGCTGTTTTTT.

Points on this clonotype: A much more abundant neighbour one base away suggests this may be a read error. The chain is built from TRBV12-5 and TRBJ2-3; no clear D gene. Germline V CDR1 and CDR2: LGHNT, FRNRAP. This CDR3 has 15 residues. V lost 4 bases and J 2 bases, leaving 13 bases between the germline ends. The DNA of the CDR3 is TGTGCTAGTGGTTCGACTTCGGACGTCACAGATACGCAGTATTTT. Translated, it gives CASGSTSDVTDTQYF.

This clonotype was recorded many times. This chain uses TRBV24-1 with TRBJ2-1; 8 positions match TRBD2. V shed 3 bases, J shed 3 bases, and the junction held 12 bases outside the gene matches. The length of the CDR3 is 18 residues. Per the germline V gene, CDR1 is KGHDR and CDR2 is SFDVKD. DNA for the CDR3: TGTGCCACCAGTGATCCGCTTGGTAGCGGGACCTTCTACAATGAGCAGTTCTTC. Protein: CATSDPLGSGTFYNEQFF.

This clonotype occurred many times. This rearrangement joins TRBV7-8 to TRBJ2-7; TRBD1 aligns across 12 bases. The trim removed 4 bases at V and 2 bases at J, leaving 3 bases unmatched. CDR1 and CDR2 (germline): SGHVS, FQNEAQ. The CDR3 length is 15 residues. CDR3 in amino acids: CASSYRDRGPYEQYF. For the CDR3, the DNA is TGTGCCAGCAGCTACCGGGACAGGGGGCCCTACGAGCAGTACTTC. The full variable domain, in which reference TRBV7-8 and TRBJ2-7 provide the parts outside the CDR3, is GAGVSQSPRYKVAKRGQDVALRCDPISGHVSLFWYQQALGQGPEFLTYFQNEAQLDKSGLPSDRFFAERPEGSVSTLKIQRTQQEDSAVYLCASSYRDRGPYEQYFGPGTRLTVT.

V is TRBV15 and J is TRBJ2-1, with TRBD2 matching 7 bases. This CDR3 has 13 amino acids. Germline trimming cut 4 bases from V and 6 bases from J; bases unmatched to any gene: 3. Germline V gene sequence: CDR1 LNHNV, CDR2 YYDKDF (reference sequence). The CDR3, as DNA: TGTGCCACCAGCACTAGCGGAGCCAATGAGCAGTTCTTC. It is translated as CATSTSGANEQFF.

J is TRBJ2-1 and V is TRBV7-9, with 12 bases fitting TRBD2. The CDR3 is 18 amino acids. The V gene end was trimmed by 3 bases and the J gene end by 7 bases; junction bases not matched to a gene: 13. Germline V lookup: CDR1 SEHNR, CDR2 FQNEAQ (reference sequence). This chain's CDR3 is CASSFTSGGTAGWNEQFF. CDR3 bases: TGTGCCAGCAGCTTTACTAGCGGGGGGACCGCGGGATGGAATGAGCAGTTCTTC.

Many counts were recorded for this clonotype. The chain uses TRBV20-1 and TRBJ1-3; D unclear. CDR3 size: 15 residues. Per the germline V gene, CDR1 is DFQATT and CDR2 is SNEGSKA (reference sequence). V lost 6 bases and J 0 bases, leaving 15 bases between the germline ends. The CDR3 here is CSALSSQTSGNTIYF. The CDR3 DNA sequence: TGCAGTGCCCTTTCCAGCCAAACCTCTGGAAACACCATATATTTT.